Below are 8 T cell receptor beta chains sequenced from a single sample in a study of yellow fever vaccine responses in identical twins. From the RT-PCR reads, TCRdb called clonotypes with MiXCR, one entry per CDR3 protein. The sample yields 3,000 to 3,500 distinct CDR3 sequences, 87% seen once. The starting material was T cells from blood (PBMCs), unsorted or a sorted subset (not recorded which), obtained before or after yellow fever vaccination (not recorded which). The receptors were gathered from a young woman who received the yellow fever vaccine.

The CDR3 spells CASSPTRTGPYNEQFF. Here the CDR3 DNA reads TGTGCCAGCAGCCCCACCCGGACAGGCCCTTACAATGAGCAGTTCTTC. V gene TRBV12-3 or TRBV12-4 combines with J gene TRBJ2-1; 7 bases align to TRBD1. V was pared by 6 bases and J by 4 bases, with 12 bases of the junction left unmatched. This CDR3 has 16 residues.

This clonotype showed up just once. The CDR3, as DNA: TGTGCCAGCTCTCAAAACCTCGACAGGGGAGAAGCTTTCTTT. Its protein product is CASSQNLDRGEAFF. The chain links TRBV18 to TRBJ1-1; 8 bases align to TRBD1. Germline assignment: CDR1 KGHSH and CDR2 LQKENI. CDR3 length equals 14 residues. The V and J ends lost 6 bases and 8 bases, in that order; junction bases with no gene match: 11.

This chain links TRBV7-6 with TRBJ1-5; 7 bases agree with TRBD1. Germline CDR1 reads SGHVS; CDR2 reads FNYEAQ. The CDR3 runs to 13 residues. V shed 5 bases and J 3 bases; nucleotides not matched to a gene: 1. CDR3 nucleotides: TGTGCCAGCAGCGGACAGGCCAATCAGCCCCAGCATTTT. Amino acids: CASSGQANQPQHF.

In DNA, the CDR3 is TGTGCCAGCAGCCCAAGAAACACTGAAGCTTTCTTT. Amino acid sequence: CASSPRNTEAFF. V is TRBV7-9 and J is TRBJ1-1; no reliable D call. The V and J ends lost 5 bases and 2 bases respectively, with 6 bases between them. Germline values: CDR1 SEHNR, CDR2 FQNEAQ (reference sequence). The CDR3 covers 12 residues.

The V call is TRBV13, the J call TRBJ2-7; D may be TRBD1 (6 bases). CDR3 length equals 12 residues. The germline CDR1 and CDR2 sequences are PRHDT and FYEKMQ (reference sequence). The V gene lost 7 bases and the J gene lost 2 bases, with 9 bases spanning the gap. CDR3: CASITGTYEQYF. The CDR3, as DNA: TGTGCCAGCATCACAGGGACCTACGAGCAGTACTTC. Based on the CDR3 plus reference TRBV13 and TRBJ2-7, the full variable domain is AAGVIQSPRHLIKEKRETATLKCYPIPRHDTVYWYQQGPGQDPQFLISFYEKMQSDKGSIPDRFSAQQFSDYHSELNMSSLELGDSALYFCASITGTYEQYFGPGTRLTVT.

J is TRBJ2-1 and V is TRBV2; D unresolved. Trimming removed 5 bases from V and 7 bases from J, with 9 bases in between. CDR1 and CDR2 from the germline V gene are SNHLY and FYNNEI. CDR3 size: 12 residues. CDR3 nucleotides: TGTGCCAGCAGTCCGCCTTATAATGAGCAGTTCTTC. Translating gives CASSPPYNEQFF.

The CDR3 nucleotides are TGCAGTGCTAGAGGCCCCGGGCAGGGTCAACAGCCCCAGCATTTT. This encodes CSARGPGQGQQPQHF. The V call is TRBV20-1, the J call TRBJ1-5; a weak D match, TRBD1 (5 bases). In germline, CDR1 is DFQATT, CDR2 SNEGSKA (reference sequence). This CDR3 is 15 amino acids long. Trimming stripped 1 base from V and 7 bases from J, with 17 bases between.

This chain joins TRBV11-2 and TRBJ2-7; D is ambiguous. The CDR3 runs 12 residues. From germline, CDR1 is SGHAT and CDR2 FQNNGV. The ends were cut back, 0 bases at V and 4 bases at J, with 4 bases in the middle. The CDR3: CASSLDTYEQYF. The CDR3 DNA is TGTGCCAGCAGCTTAGACACTTACGAGCAGTACTTC.